Presented here are 23 T cell receptor beta chains from one specimen sequenced in a study of CD8+CD57+ T cells in acquired aplastic anemia. Genomic DNA, serving as template, underwent TCR beta VDJ and CDR3 profiling. TCRdb recomputed calls from the reads with MiXCR, one row per CDR3 protein. The sample yields hundreds of thousands of distinct CDR3 sequences, 55% to 70% seen once. The specimen was sorted CD4+, CD8+, or CD8+CD57+ T cells (not recorded which) from PBMCs. Receptor source: a human donor in good health, serving as a control.

Points on this clonotype: The CDR3 carries no conserved terminal phenylalanine or tryptophan, so it likely arises from a read error. It is unclear where the CDR3 begins or ends on the DNA, so no DNA is shown, and the CDR3 is as TCRdb lists it. The CDR3 spells CASSLEDPGYTD. J is TRBJ1-2 and V is TRBV7-2. The CDR3 extends over 12 residues, inclusive of both ends. Germline V gene data show CDR1 as SGHTA and CDR2 as FQGNSA.

Details on this clonotype: Compared with germline, one end of the junction differs, possibly owing to a read error. V gene TRBV7-9 combines with J gene TRBJ2-7, with D possibly being TRBD1 or TRBD2 (5 bases each). CDR3 length equals 14 residues. Germline assignment: CDR1 SEHNR and CDR2 FQNEAQ (reference sequence). The CDR3 DNA sequence: TGTGCCAGCAGCTTTGGGGGTAATGCGTACAAGGAGGCCTTC. It yields the protein CASSFGGNAYKEAF.

About this clonotype itself: This is likely a read error, given that the CDR3 carries no conserved phenylalanine or tryptophan at its end. The DNA is omitted, as the CDR3 cannot be located on it reliably, and the CDR3 follows TCRdb's listing. The chain joins TRBV9 to TRBJ1-1; the table's D gene call, TRBD1, was not cross checked with the DNA. The germline CDR1 and CDR2 sequences are SGDLS and YYNGEE. The CDR3 is 13 residues long, ends included. CDR3: CASSSGQGASNQL.

The chain couples TRBV5-8 to TRBJ1-4; D gene unclear. The CDR3 is 16 amino acids. V was shortened by 4 bases and J by 0 bases, with 13 bases between the two germline ends. Germline-derived CDR1 and CDR2 are SGHTS and YDEGEE. The CDR3 DNA reads as TGTGCCAGCAGCCTAAGAAAGATTGCAACTAATGAAAAACTGTTTTTT. Its protein is CASSLRKIATNEKLFF.

This clonotype was seen many times. The chain has TRBV11-2 and TRBJ1-2; TRBD1 aligns across 7 bases. The V gene end was trimmed by 6 bases and the J gene end by 6 bases; junction bases not matched to a gene: 4. CDR1 and CDR2 from the germline V gene are SGHAT and FQNNGV. CDR3 length equals 12 residues. CDR3 protein: CASSPQGDGYTF. CDR3 bases: TGTGCCAGCAGTCCCCAGGGGGATGGCTACACCTTC.

This clonotype has only a few counts. The CDR3 region has the DNA TGTGCCAGTAGATCGACAGGGGGGGAATCACCCCTCCACTTT. Translated, it gives CASRSTGGESPLHF. The chain recombines TRBV19 with TRBJ1-6; 9 nucleotides align to TRBD1. Unmatched junction bases numbered 7, after V lost 6 bases and J lost 10 bases. This CDR3 is 14 amino acids long. CDR1 is LNHDA and CDR2 is SQIVND in the germline V gene (reference sequence).

This sequence joins TRBV7-2 and TRBJ2-5; possible D gene TRBD2, 5 bases. Per the germline V gene, CDR1 is SGHTA and CDR2 is FQGNSA. V was cut by 4 bases and J by 14 bases, with 26 bases left in between. The length of the CDR3 is 15 residues. The CDR3 DNA follows: TGTGCCAGCAGCTCAGCGGAAGGTCTAGGCAGCCCCAGCTACTTC. It is translated as CASSSAEGLGSPSYF.

The rearrangement joins TRBV7-2 to TRBJ2-5; no clear D. The closer fit of TRBJ2-7 to the DNA end suggests the J call may be wrong. Per the germline V gene, CDR1 is SGHTA and CDR2 is FQGNSA. The CDR3 totals 12 residues. The CDR3 region is CASSFHQYEQYF. In DNA, the CDR3 is TGTGCCAGCAGCTTCCACCAGTACGAGCAGTACTTC.

The J gene is TRBJ2-7, the V gene TRBV7-8; D is undetermined. V was shortened by 1 base and J by 9 bases, with 22 bases between the two germline ends. The germline CDR1 and CDR2 sequences are SGHVS and FQNEAQ. This CDR3 comprises 16 residues. The CDR3 here is CASSLETEYEQYLQYF. CDR3 nucleotide sequence: TGTGCCAGCAGCTTAGAAACGGAATACGAGCAGTACTTGCAGTACTTC.

This chain uses TRBV2 with TRBJ2-7; D ambiguous. CDR1 and CDR2 (germline): SNHLY, FYNNEI. The CDR3 covers 13 residues. Trimming shortened V by 5 bases and J by 4 bases, and 12 bases separated the two germline ends. The CDR3 protein is CASSIDSRYEQYF. CDR3 DNA sequence: TGTGCCAGCAGTATCGATTCTCGGTACGAGCAGTACTTC.

Comments on this clonotype: The CDR3 does not end in the conserved phenylalanine or tryptophan, so this is likely a read error. It is unclear where the CDR3 begins or ends on the DNA, so no DNA is shown, and the CDR3 is as TCRdb lists it. This chain uses TRBV7-6 with TRBJ1-2; the tabulated D call, TRBD1, remains unverified against the DNA. The CDR3 region is 12 residues in length, termini included. Germline CDR1 reads SGHVS; CDR2 reads FNYEAQ. The CDR3 loop is CASSSERTGDPI.

Notes on this clonotype: One end of the junction does not line up with germline, which may come from a read error. The V and J genes are TRBV11-2 and TRBJ2-4, with D uncertain. The CDR3 runs 15 residues. Germline V lookup: CDR1 SGHAT, CDR2 FQNNGV. CDR3 in amino acids: CASSPWLVAKNIQYF. The CDR3 nucleotides read TGTGCTAGCAGCCCATGGCTCGTAGCCAAAAACATTCAGTACTTC. The entire variable domain, with the rest obtained from reference TRBV11-2 and TRBJ2-4, is as follows: EAGVAQSPRYKIIEKRQSVAFWCNPISGHATLYWYQQILGQGPKLLIQFQNNGVVDDSQLPKDRFSAERLKGVDSTLKIQPAKLEDSAVYLCASSPWLVAKNIQYFGAGTRLSVL.

V gene TRBV4-1 combines with J gene TRBJ1-6; D may be TRBD1 (6 bases). This CDR3 is built from 16 residues. The germline CDR1 and CDR2 sequences are MGHRA and YSYEKL. V was shortened by 1 base and J by 11 bases, with 18 bases between the two germline ends. CDR3 DNA: TGCGCCAGCAGCCAAGTTAGGGGGTGGATGCGGCCACCCCTCCACTTT. Encoded protein: CASSQVRGWMRPPLHF.

The chain employs TRBV9 and TRBJ2-7; D unclear. Germline V CDR1 and CDR2: SGDLS, YYNGEE. V lost 0 bases to trimming and J lost 12 bases, with 19 bases between them. The CDR3 sequence is 14 residues long. DNA for the CDR3: TGTGCCAGCAGCGTAGACAACGCCAATGAGCAGTTGTACTTC. Translation: CASSVDNANEQLYF.

For this clonotype: Its ends do not fully match the called genes, so a read error is possible. DNA of the CDR3: TGTGCCAGCAGCTCGAACTCTGGAAAAACCGTATATTTTTTC. It specifies CASSSNSGKTVYFF. V is TRBV7-9 and J is TRBJ1-2, with no clear D. Germline V CDR1 and CDR2: SEHNR, FQNEAQ (reference sequence). The CDR3 loop spans 14 amino acids. Full variable domain (missing parts from reference TRBV7-9 and TRBJ1-2): DTGVSQNPRHKITKRGQNVTFRCDPISEHNRLYWYRQTLGQGPEFLTYFQNEAQLEKSRLLSDRFSAERPKGSFSTLEIQRTEQGDSAMYLCASSSNSGKTVYFFGSGTRLTVV.

V is TRBV7-6 and J is TRBJ2-3, with 8 bases fitting TRBD1. The CDR3 runs to 15 residues. Germline CDR1 SGHVS, CDR2 FNYEAQ. J gave up 6 bases and V 5 bases, and 10 bases lay outside the gene matches. CDR3 nucleotides: TGTGCCAGCAGCACGAGTACAGGGGGATTCGATACGCAGTATTTT. This codes for CASSTSTGGFDTQYF.

The V gene is TRBV7-8, the J gene TRBJ2-7, with 11 bases that match TRBD2. With V trimmed by 0 bases and J by 1 base, 5 bases remained unmatched. CDR3 size: 17 residues. Germline assignment: CDR1 SGHVS and CDR2 FQNEAQ. In DNA, the CDR3 is TGTGCCAGCAGCTTAGCCCCCGGGACTAGCGGTTCCTACGAGCAGTACTTC. It translates to CASSLAPGTSGSYEQYF.

For this clonotype: The junction departs from the called germline gene at one end, perhaps through a read error. The genes are TRBV12-3 or TRBV12-4 and TRBJ2-7; maybe TRBD1 (5 bases). The CDR3 runs 15 residues. CDR3 in amino acids: CAISEKAGLTYEQYF. CDR3 nucleotides: TGTGCCATCAGTGAGAAGGCAGGGTTAACCTACGAGCAGTACTTC.

There are many counts of this clonotype. V usage is TRBV7-2 and J usage is TRBJ2-2; 14 nucleotides line up with TRBD2. Looked up from germline, CDR1 is SGHTA and CDR2 is FQGNSA. This CDR3 has 16 residues. Losses at the gene ends were 6 bases for V and 4 bases for J; bases not matched to a gene: 4. DNA for the CDR3: TGTGCCAGCAGTATCGGGACTAGCGGGGGCACCGGGGAGCTGTTTTTT. Translation gives CASSIGTSGGTGELFF.

This chain uses TRBV9 with TRBJ1-1; D gene ambiguous. Germline V gene data show CDR1 as SGDLS and CDR2 as YYNGEE. The CDR3 contains 16 residues. Between the trimmed V and J ends, which lost 4 bases and 7 bases, there was a span of 23 bases. For the CDR3, the DNA is TGTGCCAGCAGCCTCGGGGAAAGCGAAACACTGATTGAAGCTTTCTTT. It translates to CASSLGESETLIEAFF.

As concerns this clonotype: Germline and junction disagree at one end, which may indicate a read error. The V call is TRBV15, the J call TRBJ1-6; D remains ambiguous. Germline V lookup: CDR1 LNHNV, CDR2 YYDKDF (reference sequence). The CDR3 is 14 residues long. CDR3 in DNA: TGTGCCACCAGTGGCGACGGGCCTGAATCACCCATCCATTTT. Translation gives CATSGDGPESPIHF.

Regarding this clonotype: This sequence may be a read error, since a much larger clone differs from it by one base. This chain links TRBV12-3 or TRBV12-4 with TRBJ2-5; 7 bases match TRBD2. The CDR3 consists of 14 residues. The J segment lost 5 bases and the V segment lost 6 bases, leaving 9 bases of the junction unmatched. The CDR3 reads CASSQVAGEETQYF. DNA of the CDR3: TGTGCCAGCAGCCAAGTTGCGGGGGAGGAGACCCAGTACTTC.

As to this clonotype: A read error may produce the germline difference seen at one junction end. The V call is TRBV5-4, the J call TRBJ1-2; a weak D match, TRBD1 (5 bases). Per germline, CDR1 SGHNT and CDR2 YYREEE (reference sequence). This CDR3 region has 14 residues. The CDR3 nucleotides read TGTGCCAGCAGCCCCGGGACCGCAGAGGAGCCCCAGCACTTC. Translated, it gives CASSPGTAEEPQHF.